The TCR beta chain described here comes from a study of shared clonotypes between healthy human individuals. V shed 4 bases, J shed 9 bases, and the junction held 12 bases outside the gene matches. The CDR3 contains 15 residues. Per germline, CDR1 SGHNT and CDR2 YYREEE (reference sequence). Points from the study as a whole: Estimated richness values were generally larger in naive subsets than in memory subsets.

The protocol was immunoSEQ multiplex PCR, while the TCRdb copy is restricted to in-frame clones and leaves out a portion. The sample has 900,000 to 1,200,000 clones; about 84% are singletons. Of note for this clone: Its antigen is not identified.

Sequencing was performed on memory CD4+ T cells from PBMCs. Subset defined: CD45RA-negative fraction. This sequence originates from a young man in good health. Some clones in this sample may be carry-over from other donors' samples. The V and J genes are TRBV5-4 and TRBJ2-7; 11 positions match TRBD2. The CDR3 sequence is CASSRGTSGASAQYF. For the CDR3, the DNA is TGTGCCAGCAGCCGCGGGACTAGCGGCGCGTCGGCGCAGTACTTC.